A single sample is the source of the 19 T cell receptor beta chains below, sequenced in a study of radiotherapy plus CTLA-4 blockade in lung cancer. Repertoires were generated with immunoSEQ multiplex PCR, while TCRdb's copy carries only in-frame clones and drops some. Here the sample spans some 45,000 clones, roughly four fifths being singletons. The starting material was peripheral blood, obtained from a patient treated with radiotherapy plus ipilimumab. The receptors come from a human donor with non-small cell lung cancer who had stable disease on radiotherapy plus ipilimumab.

Only a few counts were recorded for this clone. The rearrangement uses TRBV2 and TRBJ1-6; D is undetermined. Germline assignment: CDR1 SNHLY and CDR2 FYNNEI. The ends were cut back, 5 bases at V and 0 bases at J, with 8 bases in the middle. The CDR3 is 15 residues long. The CDR3 sequence: CASSPDPSYNSPLHF. The CDR3 region has the DNA TGTGCCAGCAGTCCCGACCCCTCCTATAATTCACCCCTCCACTTT.

This rearrangement joins TRBV27 to TRBJ1-1; D remains ambiguous. V was shortened by 2 bases and J by 5 bases, with 18 bases between the two germline ends. The length of the CDR3 is 16 residues. The germline V gene encodes CDR1 MNHEY and CDR2 SMNVEV (reference sequence). The CDR3 here is CASSLRSGKTRTEAFF. The CDR3 nucleotides read TGTGCCAGCAGTTTAAGGTCTGGGAAAACGAGGACTGAAGCTTTCTTT.

This clone was seen a handful of times. The chain uses TRBV5-1 and TRBJ1-6; tentative D call: TRBD1 (5 bases). V lost 2 bases, J lost 7 bases, and 13 bases lay in between. CDR1 is SGHRS, CDR2 YFSETQ, per germline. The CDR3 runs to 15 residues. CDR3 sequence: CASSFQGDSNSPLHF. The DNA of the CDR3 is TGCGCCAGCAGCTTCCAGGGCGATAGCAATTCACCCCTCCACTTT.

The V and J genes are TRBV11-2 and TRBJ1-1, with D hard to call. The CDR3 is 14 amino acids. Germline lookup yields CDR1 SGHAT and CDR2 FQNNGV. Trimming removed 5 bases from V and 4 bases from J, with 14 bases in between. The CDR3 DNA is TGTGCCAGCAGCCCGAACCGGGCGGTCACTGAAGCTTTCTTT. Its translation is CASSPNRAVTEAFF.

This clone was recorded only once. The V call is TRBV18, the J call TRBJ1-2; perhaps TRBD1 as D (5 bases). Per the germline V gene, CDR1 is KGHSH and CDR2 is LQKENI. This CDR3 is built from 14 residues. The V end lost 6 bases, the J end lost 0 bases, and 11 bases lay between the germline ends. CDR3 coding DNA: TGTGCCAGCTCCCCAGGGAGATCTAACTATGGCTACACCTTC. It specifies CASSPGRSNYGYTF.

The gene calls are TRBV6-1 and TRBJ1-1; D is perhaps TRBD1 (6 bases). V was trimmed by 1 base and J by 4 bases, leaving 13 bases between them. CDR3 length: 15 residues. From germline, CDR1 is MNHNS and CDR2 SASEGT. In DNA form, the CDR3 reads TGTGCCAGCAGTGAAGGGAGGGGGGCTGGCACTGAAGCTTTCTTT. It yields the protein CASSEGRGAGTEAFF.

The rearrangement uses TRBV11-2 and TRBJ1-1; no clear D gene. CDR1 and CDR2 (germline): SGHAT, FQNNGV. CDR3 size: 14 residues. Trimming left V 2 bases short and J 11 bases short, with 18 bases between. The CDR3 coding sequence is TGTGCCAGCAGCTTATGGGTCGGGTTGGAATTGGCTTTCTTT. This translates into CASSLWVGLELAFF.

This clone was seen only once. The chain has TRBV5-1 and TRBJ2-4, with a possible D match to TRBD2 (7 bases). Per the germline V gene, CDR1 is SGHRS and CDR2 is YFSETQ. V lost 4 bases, J lost 7 bases, and 21 bases lay in between. The CDR3 sequence is 16 residues long. CDR3 amino acids: CASSVRPRGLGNIQYF. The CDR3 DNA reads TGCGCCAGCAGCGTAAGACCGCGGGGGCTCGGGAACATTCAGTACTTC.

The CDR3 spells CASSFDTSTNEKLFF. Here the CDR3 DNA reads TGTGCCAGCAGTTTCGACACTTCAACTAATGAAAAACTGTTTTTT. The chain uses TRBV6-5 and TRBJ1-4, with D uncertain. Trimming pared 4 bases from V and 0 bases from J, leaving 9 bases between. The germline V gene encodes CDR1 MNHEY and CDR2 SVGAGI. CDR3 size: 15 residues.

The rearrangement uses TRBV19 and TRBJ1-2; D is ambiguous. The CDR3 totals 12 residues. Germline loops: CDR1 LNHDA, CDR2 SQIVND (reference sequence). With 3 bases removed from V and 4 bases from J, the gap between germline ends came to 6 bases. CDR3 amino acids: CASSINLYGYTF. DNA of the CDR3: TGTGCCAGTAGTATTAATCTCTATGGCTACACCTTC.

This sequence joins TRBV18 and TRBJ1-5; D is perhaps TRBD1 (6 bases). With 4 bases removed from V and 5 bases from J, the gap between germline ends came to 18 bases. CDR1 is KGHSH, CDR2 LQKENI, per germline. The CDR3 is 16 amino acids. CDR3 DNA sequence: TGTGCCAGCTCACGTCGGGAGGGGGGGGGCCATCAGCCCCAGCATTTT. It specifies CASSRREGGGHQPQHF.

The rearrangement links TRBV7-9 to TRBJ2-1; D may be TRBD1 (5 bases). The germline gives CDR1 SEHNR, CDR2 FQNEAQ (reference sequence). Trimming cost V 5 bases and J 5 bases, with 13 bases left between them. The CDR3 consists of 14 residues. CDR3 sequence: CASSLSPTDNEQFF. CDR3 nucleotides: TGTGCCAGCAGCCTGAGCCCGACAGACAATGAGCAGTTCTTC.

The chain has TRBV10-3 and TRBJ2-2; tentatively, D is TRBD1 or TRBD2 (5 bases each). Deletions cut 7 bases from V and 0 bases from J, with 12 bases between. The length of the CDR3 is 15 residues. Germline CDR1 reads ENHRY; CDR2 reads SYGVKD. The CDR3 DNA sequence: TGTGCCATCACGATCGGGACGGCGAACACCGGGGAGCTGTTTTTT. This translates into CAITIGTANTGELFF.

CDR3 nucleotides: TGTGCCAGCAGTCCGCAGGGACTAGACACAGATACGCAGTATTTT. This sequence encodes CASSPQGLDTDTQYF. The chain is built from TRBV27 and TRBJ2-3, with TRBD2 matching 8 bases. The junction had 6 bases not matched to a gene; V was cut back by 5 bases and J by 2 bases. Per the germline V gene, CDR1 is MNHEY and CDR2 is SMNVEV (reference sequence). The CDR3 covers 15 residues.

By share, this clone ranks as medium-sized (0.01 to 0.1%). This chain uses TRBV7-6 with TRBJ1-2; D is possibly TRBD1 (5 bases). Looked up from germline, CDR1 is SGHVS and CDR2 is FNYEAQ. V lost 2 bases and J lost 3, with 7 bases in between. The CDR3 spans 13 residues. DNA of the CDR3: TGTGCCAGCAGCTTAACGGGGGACTATGGCTACACCTTC. Its translation: CASSLTGDYGYTF.

The genes are TRBV7-9 and TRBJ1-1, with TRBD1 identical over 7 bases. This CDR3 comprises 17 residues. Germline assignment: CDR1 SEHNR and CDR2 FQNEAQ (reference sequence). V shed 4 bases, J shed 4 bases, and the junction held 15 bases outside the gene matches. DNA of the CDR3: TGTGCCAGCAGCTCACGGACAGGACTGGGCCGGGGCACTGAAGCTTTCTTT. This sequence encodes CASSSRTGLGRGTEAFF.

In this sample, this clone turned up a few times. The junction differs from germline at one of its ends, possibly a read error. This rearrangement joins TRBV7-9 to TRBJ1-4; 10 bases fit TRBD1. The CDR3 is 16 amino acids. CDR1 SEHNR and CDR2 FQNEAQ come from the germline V gene (reference sequence). This CDR3 reads CASSQNTGTGDEKLFF. CDR3 bases: TGCGCCAGCAGCCAAAACACCGGGACAGGGGATGAAAAACTGTTTTTT.

This clone was seen more than once but under ten times. The chain links TRBV6-6 to TRBJ2-5, with 7 bases that match TRBD2. J was trimmed by 1 base and V by 6 bases; bases with no gene match: 8. CDR3 length equals 15 residues. Germline-derived CDR1 and CDR2 are MNHNY and SVGAGI (reference sequence). This CDR3 is CASRATSVRQETQYF. In nucleotides, the CDR3 is TGTGCCAGCAGGGCTACTAGCGTGCGCCAAGAGACCCAGTACTTC.

The genes are TRBV5-1 and TRBJ1-2; possible D gene TRBD1, 6 bases. Germline CDR1 and CDR2: SGHRS and YFSETQ. CDR3 size: 15 residues. The V and J ends lost 0 bases and 1 base respectively, with 10 bases between them. CDR3: CASSLVQGDNYGYTF. CDR3 DNA: TGCGCCAGCAGCTTGGTACAGGGCGATAACTATGGCTACACCTTC. The full variable domain, its missing parts supplied by reference TRBV5-1 and TRBJ1-2, is KAGVTQTPRYLIKTRGQQVTLSCSPISGHRSVSWYQQTPGQGLQFLFEYFSETQRNKGNFPGRFSGRQFSNSRSEMNVSTLELGDSALYLCASSLVQGDNYGYTFGSGTRLTVV.